This T cell receptor (beta chain) is from a study of identical twins. V was clipped by 3 bases and J by 6 bases, with 15 bases between them. The germline gives CDR1 SGHVS, CDR2 FQNEAQ. CDR3 size: 14 residues. MiXCR, run by TCRdb on the 5' RACE reads, gives a single entry per CDR3 protein. The sample holds some 500,000 distinct CDR3 sequences, under 25% seen once. All donors were healthy Caucasians. The same data also went into a second study, on T cells expressing NK-cell markers. This second report adds: The HCMV specificity of the expanded NKG2C+ T cell clones stayed unresolved.

This TCR came from a woman under 30 in good health. V is TRBV7-8 and J is TRBJ2-7, with a tentative D call TRBD2 (5 bases). Material: CD4+ T cells sorted from blood. The CDR3 nucleotides read TGTGCCAGCAGCTTGACGGGATTCATTGGCGAGCAGTACTTC. Residues: CASSLTGFIGEQYF.